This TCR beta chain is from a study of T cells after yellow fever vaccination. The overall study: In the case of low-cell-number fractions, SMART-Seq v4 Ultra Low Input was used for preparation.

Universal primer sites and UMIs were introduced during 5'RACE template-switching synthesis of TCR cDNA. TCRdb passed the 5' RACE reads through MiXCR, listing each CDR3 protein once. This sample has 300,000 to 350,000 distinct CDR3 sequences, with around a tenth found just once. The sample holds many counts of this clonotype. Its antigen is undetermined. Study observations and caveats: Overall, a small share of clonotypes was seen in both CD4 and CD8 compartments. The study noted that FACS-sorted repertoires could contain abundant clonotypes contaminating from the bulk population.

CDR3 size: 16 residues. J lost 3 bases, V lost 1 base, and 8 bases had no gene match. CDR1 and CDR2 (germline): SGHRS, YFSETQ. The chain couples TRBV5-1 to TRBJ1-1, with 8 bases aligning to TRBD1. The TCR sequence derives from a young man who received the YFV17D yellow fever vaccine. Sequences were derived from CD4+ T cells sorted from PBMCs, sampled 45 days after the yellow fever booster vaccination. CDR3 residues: CASSLRAGGGDTEAFF. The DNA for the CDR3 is TGCGCCAGCAGCTTGCGGGCAGGGGGCGGTGACACTGAAGCTTTCTTT.